A selection of T cell receptor beta chains follows, all from one sample in a study of blood T cells in healthy people across ages. TCRdb itself ran the 5' RACE reads through MiXCR, one entry per CDR3 protein. Among 850,000 to 1,100,000 distinct CDR3 sequences listed, 30% to 40% were seen once. The sample consisted of blood. Source of these receptors: a man aged 18-30 years in good health. Both conserved end residues are part of each CDR3. A D gene is named only where the DNA matches it firmly. The size field is filled for only some rows; it gives once, few, many or a size class.

J gene,D gene,clone size,V gene,CDR3 protein,CDR3 DNA
TRBJ2-3,TRBD1,NA,TRBV6-6,CASRDRATDTQYF,TGTGCCAGCCGGGACAGGGCTACAGATACGCAGTATTTT
TRBJ1-1,NA,NA,TRBV2,CASSVKQNKAFF,TGTGCCAGCAGTGTAAAACAGAACAAAGCTTTCTTT
TRBJ2-5,NA,NA,TRBV29-1,CSVGQGRQETQYF,TGCAGCGTTGGTCAGGGGAGGCAAGAGACCCAGTACTTC
TRBJ1-5,NA,few,TRBV4-2,CASSQQGTTNQPQHF,TGTGCCAGCAGCCAACAGGGTACTACCAATCAGCCCCAGCATTTT
TRBJ2-2,NA,few,TRBV6-5,CASSYGVPDSPTNTGELFF,TGTGCCAGCAGTTACGGGGTCCCCGACAGCCCTACGAACACCGGGGAGCTGTTTTTT
TRBJ1-4,NA,NA,TRBV7-2,CASSSTGKANEKLFF,TGTGCCAGCAGCTCCACAGGGAAGGCTAATGAAAAACTGTTTTTT
TRBJ2-3,NA,NA,TRBV4-1,CASKTRGLGTDTQYF,TGCGCCAGCAAAACCCGGGGGTTGGGCACAGATACGCAGTATTTT
TRBJ2-2,NA,NA,TRBV4-3,CASSQRLVQGTGTGELFF,TGCGCCAGCAGCCAAAGACTCGTACAGGGAACGGGCACCGGGGAGCTGTTTTTT
TRBJ2-6,NA,NA,TRBV20-1,CSARDRGPGANVLTF,TGCAGTGCTAGAGATAGAGGGCCTGGGGCCAACGTCCTGACTTTC
TRBJ2-1,NA,NA,TRBV21-1,CASSKLGTGQRNEQFF,TGTGCCAGCAGCAAGCTTGGTACAGGGCAACGGAATGAGCAGTTCTTC
TRBJ1-1,NA,NA,TRBV6-2/TRBV6-3,CASIKDRDSRNTEAFF,TGTGCCAGCATTAAAGATCGGGACTCAAGGAACACTGAAGCTTTCTTT
TRBJ2-7,TRBD1,many,TRBV29-1,CSIFDIPGQGSYEQYF,TGCAGCATCTTTGACATCCCGGGACAGGGCTCTTACGAGCAGTACTTC
TRBJ1-1,NA,few,TRBV7-2,CASSYAPIQEAFF,TGTGCCAGCAGCTACGCACCGATACAGGAAGCTTTCTTT
TRBJ1-1,TRBD1,NA,TRBV7-2,CASSWTGTGNTEAFF,TGTGCCAGCAGCTGGACAGGAACAGGGAACACTGAAGCTTTCTTT
TRBJ1-6,TRBD1,NA,TRBV7-2,CASSLEYRGNSPLHF,TGTGCCAGCAGCTTAGAGTACAGGGGTAATTCACCCCTCCACTTT
TRBJ2-1,NA,few,TRBV12-3/TRBV12-4,CASSGAVSYNEQFF,TGTGCCAGCTCGGGCGCAGTCTCCTACAATGAGCAGTTCTTC
TRBJ2-2,NA,NA,TRBV11-2,CASSKQGFTGELFF,TGTGCCAGCAGCAAACAGGGTTTCACCGGGGAGCTGTTTTTT
TRBJ2-7,TRBD1,NA,TRBV9,CASSVADRAVEQYF,TGTGCCAGCAGCGTAGCTGACAGGGCTGTCGAGCAGTACTTC
TRBJ2-2,NA,NA,TRBV29-1,CSVEGRKNTGELFF,TGCAGCGTTGAAGGGCGGAAGAACACCGGGGAGCTGTTTTTT
TRBJ1-2,NA,few,TRBV20-1,CSASTKDTNIYTF,TGCAGTGCCAGCACCAAGGACACGAACATCTACACCTTC
TRBJ2-4,NA,few,TRBV9,CASSLRDYGNIQYF,TGTGCCAGCAGCCTCCGGGATTATGGAAACATTCAGTACTTC
TRBJ1-2,TRBD1,NA,TRBV20-1,CSASRQGVYGYTF,TGCAGTGCTAGTCGGCAGGGGGTCTATGGCTACACCTTC
TRBJ2-3,NA,NA,TRBV7-8,CASSFSSRIWGYGTDTQYF,TGTGCCAGCAGCTTTTCTTCTCGGATATGGGGCTACGGCACAGATACGCAGTATTTT
TRBJ1-2,NA,NA,TRBV6-1,CASSEDDSPNYGYTF,TGTGCCAGCAGTGAAGATGATTCCCCTAACTATGGCTACACCTTC
TRBJ2-3,NA,few,TRBV6-6,CASSWQSAGGTDTQYF,TGTGCCAGCAGTTGGCAGTCCGCCGGGGGCACAGATACGCAGTATTTT
TRBJ1-1,NA,few,TRBV3-1,CASSQARLGTEAFF,TGTGCCAGCAGCCAAGCCCGTTTGGGCACTGAAGCTTTCTTT
TRBJ2-1,NA,NA,TRBV20-1,CSARAPAGDEQFF,TGCAGTGCTAGAGCTCCGGCCGGGGATGAGCAGTTCTTC
TRBJ2-1,TRBD2,NA,TRBV5-5,CASSSTRTSGRGNEQFF,TGTGCCAGCAGCTCCACGAGGACTAGCGGGAGGGGCAATGAGCAGTTCTTC
TRBJ2-7,NA,few,TRBV28,CASSLSSGLDEQYF,TGTGCCAGCAGTTTAAGTAGTGGACTTGACGAGCAGTACTTC
TRBJ1-5,NA,few,TRBV7-2,CASSLKFGGQPQHF,TGTGCCAGCAGCTTAAAGTTTGGGGGTCAGCCCCAGCATTTT
TRBJ1-1,TRBD1,NA,TRBV4-3,CASSREQGNINTEAFF,TGCGCCAGCAGCCGGGAACAGGGGAACATCAACACTGAAGCTTTCTTT
TRBJ2-1,NA,NA,TRBV27,CASSFRRDYNEQFF,TGTGCCAGCAGTTTCCGACGTGACTACAATGAGCAGTTCTTC
TRBJ1-2,NA,few,TRBV5-1,CASSLDRWTQTTNYGYTF,TGCGCCAGCAGCCTGGATCGGTGGACACAAACAACTAACTATGGCTACACCTTC